These 20 T cell receptor beta chains were sequenced from one sample in a study of response to subunit inactivated influenza vaccine. TCRdb ran MiXCR on the RT-PCR reads and lists one entry per CDR3 protein. The data hold about 160,000 distinct CDR3 sequences, with roughly 10% observed a single time. The material sequenced was non-naive T cells sorted from PBMCs, taken 40 to 50 days after vaccination. The receptors derive from a man between 50 and 59 years old who received an inactivated influenza vaccine.

This clonotype was recorded many times. V and J are TRBV11-2 and TRBJ2-2; no reliable D call. The CDR3 sequence is 13 residues long. Trimming pared 2 bases from V and 5 bases from J, leaving 6 bases between. The germline V gene encodes CDR1 SGHAT and CDR2 FQNNGV. CDR3 bases: TGTGCCAGCAGCTTAAAGAGGACCGGGGAGCTGTTTTTT. Translating gives CASSLKRTGELFF.

This clonotype was found a few times. The J gene is TRBJ1-6, the V gene TRBV7-8; D uncertain. This CDR3 has 14 residues. The V end was cut by 1 base, the J end by 7 bases, with 8 bases between. In germline, CDR1 is SGHVS, CDR2 FQNEAQ. CDR3 sequence (DNA): TGTGCCAGCAGCTTAGAGCGGATGAATTCACCCCTCCACTTT. This translates into CASSLERMNSPLHF.

The chain combines TRBV28 with TRBJ2-7, with 7 bases fitting TRBD1. V shed 3 bases and J 7 bases; nucleotides not matched to a gene: 12. Germline V gene lookup returns CDR1 MDHEN and CDR2 SYDVKM. The CDR3 contains 15 residues. Here the CDR3 reads CASSFDRAPVREQYF. CDR3 bases: TGTGCCAGCAGTTTTGACAGGGCCCCAGTGAGAGAGCAGTACTTC.

This clonotype showed up just a few times. The V and J genes are TRBV28 and TRBJ1-6; 11 bases align to TRBD1. Germline CDR1 MDHEN, CDR2 SYDVKM. The CDR3 length is 14 residues. J gave up 10 bases and V 7 bases, and 6 bases lay outside the gene matches. CDR3 in DNA: TGTGCCAGCACCCAGGGACAGGGGGGATCACCCCTCCACTTT. Its protein product is CASTQGQGGSPLHF.

This rearrangement joins TRBV7-2 to TRBJ1-1, with a possible D match to TRBD1 (5 bases). The CDR3 contains 15 residues. Germline assignment: CDR1 SGHTA and CDR2 FQGNSA. Trimming took off 2 bases at V and 4 bases at J, with 14 bases between the two ends. CDR3 region: CASSLLSGGFTEAFF. DNA for the CDR3: TGTGCCAGCAGCTTACTTTCTGGGGGTTTCACTGAAGCTTTCTTT.

V usage is TRBV6-1 and J usage is TRBJ2-1; 10 bases map to TRBD2. CDR1 is MNHNS, CDR2 SASEGT, per germline. V dropped 6 bases and J dropped 7; count of bases not matched to a gene: 15. The CDR3 is 17 residues long. The CDR3 sequence: CASRWGKLAGLANEQFF. The CDR3 DNA reads as TGTGCCAGCAGATGGGGGAAACTAGCGGGATTGGCTAATGAGCAGTTCTTC.

This clonotype was seen once. The genes are TRBV30 and TRBJ2-2; D ambiguous. CDR1 is GTSNPN and CDR2 is SVGIG in the germline V gene (reference sequence). The CDR3 spans 18 residues. V was trimmed by 2 bases and J by 0 bases, leaving 19 bases between them. The CDR3 sequence: CAWSRIGRLRPNTGELFF. The CDR3 DNA is TGTGCCTGGAGTAGGATAGGGCGACTTCGACCGAACACCGGGGAGCTGTTTTTT. The variable domain in full, with the rest retrieved from reference TRBV30 and TRBJ2-2, is SQTIHQWPATLVQPVGSPLSLECTVEGTSNPNLYWYRQAAGRGLQLLFYSVGIGQISSEVPQNLSASRPQDRQFILSSKKLLLSDSGFYLCAWSRIGRLRPNTGELFFGEGSRLTVL.

The chain uses TRBV6-2 or TRBV6-3 and TRBJ1-5; 12 bases agree with TRBD1. CDR3 length equals 15 residues. V shed 7 bases, J shed 5 bases, and the junction held 6 bases outside the gene matches. Germline values: CDR1 MNHEY, CDR2 SVGEGT. CDR3 bases: TGTGCCAGCAAACAGGGACAGGGGGCCTATCAGCCCCAGCATTTT. Translated, it gives CASKQGQGAYQPQHF.

The gene calls are TRBV3-1 and TRBJ2-2; D unclear. This CDR3 is 15 amino acids long. V dropped 8 bases and J dropped 5 bases, with 18 bases sitting between them. Germline loops: CDR1 LGHDT, CDR2 YNNKEL (reference sequence). The CDR3 DNA sequence: TGTGCCAGCCGAGGCGGAACGATGTGGACCGGGGAGCTGTTTTTT. This sequence encodes CASRGGTMWTGELFF.

This chain joins TRBV7-2 and TRBJ2-3; TRBD2 might be the D (6 bases). Germline values: CDR1 SGHTA, CDR2 FQGNSA. This CDR3 contains 16 residues. V was shortened by 7 bases and J by 4 bases, with 21 bases between the two germline ends. The CDR3 DNA sequence: TGTGCCAGCACTATACCTGCACGAGCGGGTGCAGATACGCAGTATTTT. This codes for CASTIPARAGADTQYF. Full variable domain (remainder filled in from reference TRBV7-2 and TRBJ2-3): GAGVSQSPSNKVTEKGKDVELRCDPISGHTALYWYRQSLGQGLEFLIYFQGNSAPDKSGLPSDRFSAERTGGSVSTLTIQRTQQEDSAVYLCASTIPARAGADTQYFGPGTRLTVL.

The rearrangement uses TRBV9 and TRBJ2-3; no clear D. From germline, CDR1 is SGDLS and CDR2 YYNGEE. There are 15 residues in the CDR3. V lost 0 bases, J lost 7 bases, and 15 bases lay in between. The CDR3 loop reads CASSVGATGDNTQYF. In DNA, the CDR3 is TGTGCCAGCAGCGTAGGGGCGACTGGGGATAATACGCAGTATTTT.

The chain carries TRBV9 and TRBJ2-1, with TRBD1 as a possible D gene (6 bases). Germline CDR1 SGDLS, CDR2 YYNGEE. Trimming took off 4 bases at V and 9 bases at J, with 20 bases between the two ends. The CDR3 has 15 residues. CDR3 protein: CASSIWTGLTGEQFF. CDR3 nucleotide sequence: TGTGCCAGCAGCATCTGGACGGGGTTGACAGGTGAGCAGTTCTTC.

This clonotype was observed many times. CDR3 region: CSALAGGSTDTQYF. CDR3 in DNA: TGCAGTGCCTTAGCGGGGGGCTCCACAGATACGCAGTATTTT. The chain uses TRBV20-1 and TRBJ2-3; TRBD2 agrees at 10 bases. After removal of 6 bases from V and 2 bases from J, the junction contained 5 bases not matched to a gene. Germline V gene lookup returns CDR1 DFQATT and CDR2 SNEGSKA (reference sequence). The CDR3 runs 14 residues.

This rearrangement joins TRBV7-2 to TRBJ2-1; 8 positions agree with TRBD1. Germline V gives CDR1 SGHTA, CDR2 FQGNSA. This CDR3 is 15 amino acids long. V shed 4 bases and J 3 bases; nucleotides not matched to a gene: 5. This chain's CDR3 is CASSSTGTGYNEQFF. The CDR3 region has the DNA TGTGCCAGCAGCTCCACCGGGACAGGCTACAATGAGCAGTTCTTC.

This clonotype was counted only a few times. CDR3 sequence (DNA): TGTGCCACCAGTGATCCCACAGTTACCGGGGAGCTGTTTTTT. Translated: CATSDPTVTGELFF. This chain joins TRBV24-1 and TRBJ2-2; D is uncertain. The CDR3 contains 14 residues. CDR1 and CDR2 (germline): KGHDR, SFDVKD. Trimming cost V 3 bases and J 5 bases, with 9 bases left between them.

This clonotype has a count of ten or more. The rearrangement joins TRBV5-1 to TRBJ1-6; 11 bases are shared with TRBD1. V gave up 2 bases and J gave up 9 bases; unmatched junction bases: 7. Germline CDR1 reads SGHRS; CDR2 reads YFSETQ. CDR3 length equals 16 residues. For the CDR3, the DNA is TGCGCCAGCAGCTTACACTCCGGGACAGGGGGTTCACCCCTCCACTTT. Its translation: CASSLHSGTGGSPLHF.

The rearrangement links TRBV7-2 to TRBJ1-6; 7 bases fit TRBD1. The CDR3 totals 15 residues. V was clipped by 4 bases and J by 11 bases; unmatched bases: 11. The V gene's germline CDR1 is SGHTA and CDR2 FQGNSA. CDR3: CASSSDDRVGAPLHF. The CDR3 DNA follows: TGTGCCAGCAGCTCGGACGACAGGGTTGGGGCACCCCTCCACTTT.

The chain recombines TRBV7-2 with TRBJ2-3, with D perhaps matching TRBD2 (5 bases). V was pared by 8 bases and J by 5 bases, with 11 bases between. CDR3 length equals 12 residues. Germline lookup yields CDR1 SGHTA and CDR2 FQGNSA. In nucleotides, the CDR3 is TGTGCCAGCGGAAGCGGCGGAGATACGCAGTATTTT. As protein: CASGSGGDTQYF.

A few counts support this clonotype. DNA of the CDR3: TGCAGTGCAGGCGGGAGTATGAACACTGAAGCTTTCTTT. Translating gives CSAGGSMNTEAFF. The genes are TRBV20-1 and TRBJ1-1; D is unresolved. The germline CDR1 and CDR2 sequences are DFQATT and SNEGSKA (reference sequence). Trimming left V 6 bases short and J 0 bases short, with 11 bases between. This CDR3 is built from 13 residues.

This clonotype occurred a few times. This chain connects TRBV7-3 to TRBJ2-5; a possible D gene is TRBD2 (5 bases). Trimming stripped 0 bases from V and 7 bases from J, with 12 bases between. CDR1 and CDR2 from the germline V gene are SGHTA and FQGTGA. This CDR3 has 14 residues. In DNA form, the CDR3 reads TGTGCCAGCAGCTTAACGGAGGCTATTGGGACCCAGTACTTC. It codes for CASSLTEAIGTQYF. Using reference TRBV7-3 and TRBJ2-5 for the parts outside the CDR3, the full variable domain is GAGVSQTPSNKVTEKGKYVELRCDPISGHTALYWYRQSLGQGPEFLIYFQGTGAADDSGLPNDRFFAVRPEGSVSTLKIQRTERGDSAVYLCASSLTEAIGTQYFGPGTRLLVL.